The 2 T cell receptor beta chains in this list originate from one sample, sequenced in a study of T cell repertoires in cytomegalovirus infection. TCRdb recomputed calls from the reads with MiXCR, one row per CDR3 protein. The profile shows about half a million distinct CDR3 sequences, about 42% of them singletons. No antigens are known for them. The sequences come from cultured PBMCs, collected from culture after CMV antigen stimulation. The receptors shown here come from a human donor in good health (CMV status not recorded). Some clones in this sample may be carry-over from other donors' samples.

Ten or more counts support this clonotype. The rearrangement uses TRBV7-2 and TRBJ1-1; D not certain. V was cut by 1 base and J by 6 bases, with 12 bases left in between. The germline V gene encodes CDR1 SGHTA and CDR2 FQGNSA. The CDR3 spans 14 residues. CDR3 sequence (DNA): TGTGCCAGCAGCTTAGGACAATTAAGGGCTGAAGCTTTCTTT. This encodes CASSLGQLRAEAFF.

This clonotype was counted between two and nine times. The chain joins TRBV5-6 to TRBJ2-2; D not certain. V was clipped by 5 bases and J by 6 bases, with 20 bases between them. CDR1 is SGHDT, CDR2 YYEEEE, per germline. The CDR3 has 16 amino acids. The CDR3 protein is CASRADGRRSAGELFF. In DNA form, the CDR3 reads TGTGCCAGCAGGGCCGATGGGCGCCGGAGCGCCGGGGAGCTGTTTTTT. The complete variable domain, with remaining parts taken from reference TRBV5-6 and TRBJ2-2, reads DAGVTQSPTHLIKTRGQQVTLRCSPKSGHDTVSWYQQALGQGPQFIFQYYEEEERQRGNFPDRFSGHQFPNYSSELNVNALLLGDSALYLCASRADGRRSAGELFFGEGSRLTVL.